A single sample gave rise to the 24 T cell receptor beta chains below, sequenced in a study of tumor and adjacent non-tumor tissue in lung cancer listed by TCRdb under 2018. RNA was extracted from bulk unsorted tissue and checked for quality with a NanoDrop ND-1000 and an Agilent 2100. Libraries were prepared through multiplex PCR. TCRdb lists the instrument as Illumina HiSeq 2500. Following protocols modified from ARM-PCR, the researchers constructed TCRbeta libraries through three rounds of nested PCR with primers (Table S4). The public reads were reprocessed in TCRdb via fastp at Q25 and MiXCR, keeping in-frame beta chains. Each entry merges the rows of one CDR3 protein and shows their most common DNA and genes. The sample table contains approximately 90,000 distinct CDR3 sequences; only one count was recorded for around three fifths of them. Roughly 15% of the sample comes from the top ten. Sample: lung tumor tissue. Source of these receptors: a man aged 70-80 years with non-small cell lung cancer.

On this clonotype: The final CDR3 position lacks the conserved phenylalanine or tryptophan, pointing to a likely read error. The rearrangement links TRBV6-5 to TRBJ2-7, with a possible D match to TRBD1 (5 bases). This CDR3 region has 14 residues. The germline gives CDR1 MNHEY, CDR2 SVGAGI. The DNA for the CDR3 is TGTGCCAACAGTTACGGACACCCCGCCTACGAGCAGTACCTC. This encodes CANSYGHPAYEQYL.

About this clonotype: This is likely a read error, given that the CDR3 carries no conserved phenylalanine or tryptophan at its end. The DNA is left out, because the CDR3 cannot be placed on it with certainty; the CDR3 is given as TCRdb lists it. The V call is TRBV29-1, the J call TRBJ2-7; no check of the table's D call, TRBD1, against the DNA was made. CDR1 SQVTM and CDR2 ANQGSEA come from the germline V gene. The CDR3 spans 13 amino acids, including both terminal residues. The CDR3 loop reads CSVWVTGNHVRHI.

This clonotype occurred a few times. It may be a read error: a sequence one base away is much more abundant. V and J are TRBV29-1 and TRBJ2-3; D ambiguous. The CDR3 has 14 residues. Trimming took off 7 bases at V and 1 base at J, with 15 bases between the two ends. Germline assignment: CDR1 SQVTM and CDR2 ANQGSEA. The CDR3 sequence is CSGRTTAGTDTQYF. The CDR3 DNA sequence: TGCAGCGGTCGAACCACGGCCGGCACAGATACGCAGTATTTT.

Concerning this clonotype itself: Sequence at one end of the junction differs from germline and may be a read error. This chain uses TRBV11-3 with TRBJ2-5; D may be TRBD2 (6 bases). The CDR3 sequence is 9 residues long. The germline V gene encodes CDR1 SGHNT and CDR2 YENEEA. The CDR3, as DNA: TGTGCCAGCCGGGGGACCCGGTACTTC. Its protein product is CASRGTRYF.

Remarks on this clonotype: A clone one base away is much larger, so this may be a read error. This chain uses TRBV6-6 with TRBJ1-1; the match to TRBD1 covers 7 bases. The CDR3 sequence is 13 residues long. CDR1 and CDR2 (germline): MNHNY, SVGAGI (reference sequence). J was trimmed by 0 bases and V by 7 bases; bases with no gene match: 2. CDR3 protein: CASTGQMNTEAFF. CDR3 nucleotide sequence: TGTGCCAGCACGGGACAGATGAACACTGAAGCTTTCTTT.

As regards this clonotype: Being one base from a much bigger clone, this may be a read error. The V call is TRBV29-1, the J call TRBJ1-2; the D is unclear. V gave up 2 bases and J gave up 8 bases, with 18 bases separating them. In germline, CDR1 is SQVTM, CDR2 ANQGSEA. This CDR3 is built from 14 residues. The CDR3 protein is CSVEPNLAPKGYTF. The CDR3 DNA sequence: TGCAGCGTTGAACCGAATTTGGCACCGAAGGGCTACACCTTC.

On this clonotype: At one boundary the junction diverges from the germline segment, which might be a read error. This chain connects TRBV10-2 to TRBJ2-2, with 7 bases identical to TRBD2. In germline, CDR1 is WSHSY, CDR2 SAAADI. This CDR3 spans 16 amino acids. CDR3 sequence (DNA): TGCACCAGCAGTGAGTGGGGGGGGACGAACACCGGGGATCTGTTTTTT. Encoded protein: CTSSEWGGTNTGDLFF.

This chain links TRBV4-2 with TRBJ2-1; 9 nucleotides line up with TRBD1. Germline loops: CDR1 LGHNA, CDR2 YNFKEQ. The CDR3 has 14 residues. With 9 bases clipped from V and 5 bases from J, the junction kept 8 bases outside the gene matches. The CDR3 here is CARIDRGENNEQFF. DNA for the CDR3: TGTGCCAGGATAGACAGGGGGGAAAACAATGAGCAGTTCTTC.

This clonotype is labeled medium-sized. The chain has TRBV6-6 and TRBJ1-4, with 7 bases lining up with TRBD1. Germline V CDR1 and CDR2: MNHNY, SVGAGI (reference sequence). The CDR3 contains 15 residues. V was clipped by 8 bases and J by 7 bases; unmatched bases: 13. CDR3 sequence (DNA): TGTGCCAGCTGTGGCAGGGACAGCTTTTGTGAAAAACTGTTTTTT. This gives the protein CASCGRDSFCEKLFF.

This chain joins TRBV6-5 and TRBJ1-4, with 12 bases identical to TRBD1. V was clipped by 10 bases and J by 10 bases; unmatched bases: 19. CDR1 is MNHEY, CDR2 SVGAGI, per germline. The length of the CDR3 is 17 residues. The CDR3 sequence: CATLSGQGAFGSGKLFF. The CDR3 coding sequence is TGTGCCACCTTATCGGGACAGGGGGCGTTCGGCAGTGGAAAACTGTTTTTT.

This clonotype was seen many times. The chain employs TRBV6-6 and TRBJ2-7; 7 bases are a match to TRBD2. CDR3 length: 16 residues. Germline CDR1 MNHNY, CDR2 SVGAGI (reference sequence). Losses at the gene ends were 2 bases for V and 0 bases for J; bases not matched to a gene: 7. CDR3 coding DNA: TGTGCCAGCAGTTACCTAGGAGCGGGATTCTCCTACGAGCAGTACTTC. Its protein is CASSYLGAGFSYEQYF.

About this clonotype itself: A much larger clone differs by one base, so this may be a read error. The chain employs TRBV13 and TRBJ2-3, with 7 bases matching TRBD2. There are 15 residues in the CDR3. CDR1 and CDR2 from the germline V gene are PRHDT and FYEKMQ (reference sequence). Here the CDR3 DNA reads TGTGCCAGCAGCTTTCCCACGGGGGGTGTTAATACGCGGTATTTT. This sequence encodes CASSFPTGGVNTRYF.

To note about this clonotype: At one boundary the junction diverges from the germline segment, which might be a read error. The chain joins TRBV20-1 to TRBJ2-2; the D gene is possibly TRBD1 (6 bases). The CDR3 extends over 16 amino acids. Germline V lookup: CDR1 DFQATT, CDR2 SNEGSKA (reference sequence). The CDR3 reads CSARLPGTQNIGELFF. CDR3 nucleotide sequence: TGCAGTGCTAGACTTCCCGGGACACAGAACATCGGGGAGCTGTTTTTT.

The gene calls are TRBV6-5 and TRBJ2-6, with D possibly matching TRBD2 (5 bases). The length of the CDR3 is 14 residues. V lost 4 bases and J lost 6, with 10 bases in between. Germline-derived CDR1 and CDR2 are MNHEY and SVGAGI. This chain's CDR3 is CASSCKGEANVLTF. Here the CDR3 DNA reads TGTGCCAGCAGTTGCAAGGGAGAGGCCAACGTCCTGACTTTC.

This chain connects TRBV28 to TRBJ1-1; 9 bases fit TRBD1. Germline V gene lookup returns CDR1 MDHEN and CDR2 SYDVKM. CDR3 size: 13 residues. The CDR3 coding sequence is TGTGTCACCCACAGGGGGCTCGTGACTGAAGCTTTCTTT. Its translation: CVTHRGLVTEAFF. Together with reference TRBV28 and TRBJ1-1, the CDR3 gives the full variable domain: DVKVTQSSRYLVKRTGEKVFLECVQDMDHENMFWYRQDPGLGLRLIYFSYDVKMKEKGDIPEGYSVSREKKERFSLILESASTNQTSMYLCVTHRGLVTEAFFGQGTRLTVV.

This clonotype was counted once. Germline and junction disagree at one end, which may indicate a read error. The rearrangement links TRBV11-2 to TRBJ2-5, with a weak D call TRBD2 (6 bases). The CDR3 is made up of 15 amino acids. Germline lookup yields CDR1 SGHAT and CDR2 FQNNGV. The CDR3 here is CASSLGRGWEETQHF. DNA for the CDR3: TGTGCCAGCAGCTTGGGCCGGGGGTGGGAAGAGACCCAGCACTTC.

This clonotype was detected only a few times. The chain links TRBV18 to TRBJ1-3; D unresolved. The V end was cut by 2 bases, the J end by 3 bases, with 11 bases between. The CDR3 spans 15 residues. The V gene's germline CDR1 is KGHSH and CDR2 LQKENI. CDR3 loop: CASSPTFKDGNTIYF. CDR3 coding DNA: TGTGCCAGCTCACCAACCTTTAAAGATGGAAACACCATATATTTT.

With regard to this clonotype: A much larger clone sits a single nucleotide away, making a read error possible. In nucleotides, the CDR3 is TGTACCACCGGGGGCAACTACGAGCAGTACTTC. Translation: CTTGGNYEQYF. The V gene is TRBV6-1, the J gene TRBJ2-7, with D perhaps TRBD1 or TRBD2 (6 bases each). The CDR3 spans 11 residues. Germline V lookup: CDR1 MNHNS, CDR2 SASEGT.

Regarding this clonotype: A read error may explain this, as a much larger clone is one base away. This chain uses TRBV14 with TRBJ2-7; 8 nucleotides align to TRBD1. Trimming took 8 bases from V and 5 from J; bases not matched to a gene: 5. The CDR3 has 12 residues. From germline, CDR1 is SGHDN and CDR2 FVKESK. The CDR3 coding sequence is TGTGCCAGCGGGACAGGAACCAACGAGCAGTACTTC. As protein: CASGTGTNEQYF.

This clonotype appeared many times. This rearrangement joins TRBV28 to TRBJ2-3; TRBD2 agrees at 10 bases. CDR1 is MDHEN and CDR2 is SYDVKM in the germline V gene. This CDR3 is built from 15 residues. After removal of 6 bases from V and 0 bases from J, the junction contained 3 bases not matched to a gene. CDR3 in DNA: TGTGCCAGCAGCCGACTAGCGGGTAGCACAGATACGCAGTATTTT. Encoded protein: CASSRLAGSTDTQYF.

This clonotype showed up just once. No conserved phenylalanine or tryptophan ends this CDR3, so it is likely a read error. The chain combines TRBV11-3 with TRBJ2-7, with TRBD2 as a possible D gene (6 bases). The CDR3 runs 13 residues. Germline V gene lookup returns CDR1 SGHNT and CDR2 YENEEA. This chain's CDR3 is CAGSSEGWSEQYL. CDR3 bases: TGTGCCGGCAGCTCGGAGGGCTGGTCGGAGCAGTACCTC.

With respect to this clonotype: At one end, the junction sequence differs from germline, possibly due to a read error. The V call is TRBV6-6, the J call TRBJ2-6; D remains ambiguous. This CDR3 contains 15 residues. Germline CDR1 reads MNHNY; CDR2 reads SVGAGI (reference sequence). The CDR3 DNA reads as TGTGCCAGCAGTCTGACAAGCTCTGGGACCAACGTCCTGACTTTC. Its translation: CASSLTSSGTNVLTF.

Worth noting for this clonotype: Compared with germline, one end of the junction differs, possibly owing to a read error. CDR3 nucleotides: TGCACCAGCAGCTGGGAACTTTTGAGAGAGCAGTACTTC. It is translated as CTSSWELLREQYF. This chain links TRBV5-1 with TRBJ2-7; D is unclear. Germline CDR1 and CDR2: SGHRS and YFSETQ. The CDR3 has 13 residues.

Note on this clonotype: A much more abundant neighbour one base away suggests this may be a read error. J is TRBJ1-1 and V is TRBV20-1; D is perhaps TRBD1 (5 bases). CDR1 and CDR2 from the germline V gene are DFQATT and SNEGSKA (reference sequence). The CDR3 is made up of 12 amino acids. This chain's CDR3 is CSAPRLDTEASF. Here the CDR3 DNA reads TGCAGTGCTCCTCGGTTGGACACTGAAGCTTCCTTT.